The rows below give T cell receptor beta chains drawn from one sample of a study of cytomegalovirus exposure and HLA in healthy donors. Sequenced by immunoSEQ multiplex PCR; TCRdb stores in-frame clones only, minus some. The data show 130,000 to 150,000 clones, roughly 83% seen once. The sequencing sample was made of PBMCs. Every receptor here comes from a man aged 40-50 years in good health and CMV-seropositive. Both conserved end residues are part of each CDR3. Each record gives: D gene, clone size, V gene, J gene, CDR3 DNA, CDR3 protein. A D gene is named only where the DNA matches it firmly. Expanded clones get a size class; other rows say once, few or many, or leave the size out.

NA	few	TRBV21-1	TRBJ2-2	TGTGCCAGCAGCAAAGGGAGCTTGCCTAGCGGGAACACCGGGGAGCTGTTTTTT	CASSKGSLPSGNTGELFF
TRBD1	few	TRBV28	TRBJ1-4	TGTGCCAGCCAGGGGGACACCGCAACTAATGAAAAACTGTTTTTT	CASQGDTATNEKLFF
TRBD2	NA	TRBV4-3	TRBJ2-1	TGCGCCAGCAGCCAAGATCGAAGACTAGCGACCTACAATGAGCAGTTCTTC	CASSQDRRLATYNEQFF
TRBD1	NA	TRBV5-1	TRBJ2-7	TGCGCCAGCAGCTCCGGACAGGGGGGGCCGTACGAGCAGTACTTC	CASSSGQGGPYEQYF
TRBD1	NA	TRBV9	TRBJ1-5	TGTGCCAGCAGCTCCAGACAGGGCGGGCAGCCCCAGCATTTT	CASSSRQGGQPQHF
NA	NA	TRBV5-1	TRBJ2-5	TGCGCCAGCAGCTTCTCAGGGGAAGAGACCCAGTACTTC	CASSFSGEETQYF
NA	NA	TRBV5-1	TRBJ2-3	TGCGCCAGCAGGCCCCAGGGGTTTTTCACAGATACGCAGTATTTT	CASRPQGFFTDTQYF
NA	NA	TRBV2	TRBJ2-3	TGTGCCAGCAGCAAACGACTAGTTCTTCTGGGAGATACGCAGTATTTT	CASSKRLVLLGDTQYF
NA	once	TRBV19	TRBJ1-5	TGTGCCAGTAGACCGACAAGTAGTAGCAATCAGCCCCAGCATTTT	CASRPTSSSNQPQHF
TRBD1	NA	TRBV7-9	TRBJ2-2	TGTGCCAGCAGCCCCGGACAGGGGGCTATGGCCGGGGAGCTGTTTTTT	CASSPGQGAMAGELFF
NA	NA	TRBV5-1	TRBJ2-1	TGCGCCAGCAGCTTGCCGGGAGCCGGCTACAATGAGCAGTTCTTC	CASSLPGAGYNEQFF
NA	NA	TRBV27	TRBJ2-5	TGTGCCAGCAGCAGGACAGAGCTCCAAGAGACCCAGTACTTC	CASSRTELQETQYF
TRBD2	NA	TRBV27	TRBJ2-7	TGTGCCAGCAGTTTATCGGGAGGGTACGAGCAGTACTTC	CASSLSGGYEQYF
NA	NA	TRBV5-1	TRBJ2-5	TGCGCCAGCAGCTTGTGGTGGGGATCGACAGGAGGTGGAGAGACCCAGTACTTC	CASSLWWGSTGGGETQYF
NA	few	TRBV13	TRBJ1-1	TGCGCCAGCAGCCCCCTGGGGCGCACTGAAGCTTTCTTT	CASSPLGRTEAFF
NA	NA	TRBV30	TRBJ2-7	TGTGCCTGGAGCCCCCCCAGGGAGGTCTACGAGCAGTACTTC	CAWSPPREVYEQYF
NA	once	TRBV7-9	TRBJ1-2	TGTTCCAGCAGCTCGCCGGGACAAGACTATGGCTACACCTTC	CSSSSPGQDYGYTF
TRBD1	NA	TRBV18	TRBJ1-1	TGTGCCAGCTCACCACTGGGACAGGGGGACACTGAAGCTTTCTTT	CASSPLGQGDTEAFF
NA	NA	TRBV5-1	TRBJ1-4	TGCGCCAGCAGCCTTAATGGGGCAGGGGTTAATGAAAAACTGTTTTTT	CASSLNGAGVNEKLFF
TRBD2	NA	TRBV9	TRBJ2-7	TGTGCCAGCAGGCTAGCGGGAGTAAACAGCTCCTACGAGCAGTACTTC	CASRLAGVNSSYEQYF